The T cell receptor (beta chain) described here comes from a study of sequential checkpoint blockade in melanoma. Whole-study context: Matched biopsies came pretreatment and at week 13 for 20 to 25 patients.

There are a few counts of this clone. Its antigen is undetermined. Overall study results and limits: T-cell fraction and clonality followed PD-L1 and CD8+ counts, not mutational load.

J was trimmed by 4 bases and V by 5 bases; bases with no gene match: 11. Per germline, CDR1 SGHNT and CDR2 YENEEA. There are 16 residues in the CDR3. Treatment denoted: randomized to nivolumab then ipilimumab (arm A) or the reverse (arm B). TCRdb keeps only in-frame clones here, not all; method: immunoSEQ multiplex PCR. The repertoire holds about 420 clones, with 24% as singletons. This clonotype was sampled from a human donor with melanoma. The sequences come from tumor tissue (inferred from file names), collected from a patient given nivolumab and ipilimumab in sequence. The chain recombines TRBV11-3 with TRBJ2-5; TRBD2 aligns across 9 bases. Here the CDR3 reads CASSKPIAGGRETQYF. As DNA, the CDR3 is TGTGCCAGCAGCAAACCCATTGCGGGGGGGCGAGAGACCCAGTACTTC.